The clone carrying this T cell receptor beta chain was observed many times. The CDR3 regions of TCR beta were amplified from RNA transcripts. The study used the HTBI primer set for a first-round RT-PCR of the TCR CDR3. One entry per CDR3 protein results from TCRdb running MiXCR on the multiplex PCR reads. The table records 640,000 or so distinct CDR3 sequences, about 14% of them present only once. The cohort's ophthalmopathy patients, a group with duration under 3 months, had a Clinical Activity Score of at least 3 and a NOSPECS grade of at least 4. Exclusions: uncontrolled infection, other autoimmune disease, pregnancy, lactation. Every diagnosis used clinical symptoms, serum thyroxine and TRAb, thyroid ultrasound and orbital computed tomography. This entry comes from a study of T cells in Graves' hyperthyroidism and ophthalmopathy. Germline V CDR1 and CDR2: LGHNA, YNFKEQ. Trimming pared 0 bases from V and 3 bases from J, leaving 11 bases between. The CDR3 runs 16 residues.

The source of this sequence is a woman aged 40-49 years with Graves' ophthalmopathy. The sample consisted of blood. The V call is TRBV4-2, the J call TRBJ2-2; TRBD2 might be the D (5 bases). CDR3 sequence (DNA): TGTGCCAGCAGCCAAGAACTAGGGTTAGACACCGGGGAGCTGTTTTTT. It yields the protein CASSQELGLDTGELFF.